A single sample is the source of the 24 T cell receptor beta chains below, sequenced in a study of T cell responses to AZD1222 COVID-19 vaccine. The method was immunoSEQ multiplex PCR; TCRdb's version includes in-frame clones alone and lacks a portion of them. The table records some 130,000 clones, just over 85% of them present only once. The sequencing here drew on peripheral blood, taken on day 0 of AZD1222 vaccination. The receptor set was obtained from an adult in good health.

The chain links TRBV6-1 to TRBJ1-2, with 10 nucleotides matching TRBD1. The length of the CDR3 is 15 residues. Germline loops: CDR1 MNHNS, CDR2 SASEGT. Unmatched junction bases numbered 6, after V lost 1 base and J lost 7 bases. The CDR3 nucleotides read TGTGCCAGCAGTGAAGAGACAGGGGGCCCTATTGGCTACACCTTC. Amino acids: CASSEETGGPIGYTF.

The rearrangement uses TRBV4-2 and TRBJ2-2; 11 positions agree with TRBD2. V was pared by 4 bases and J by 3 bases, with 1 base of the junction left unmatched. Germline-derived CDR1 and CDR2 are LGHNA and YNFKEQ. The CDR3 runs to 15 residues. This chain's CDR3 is CASSPGLADTGELFF. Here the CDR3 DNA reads TGTGCCAGCAGCCCGGGACTAGCGGACACCGGGGAGCTGTTTTTT.

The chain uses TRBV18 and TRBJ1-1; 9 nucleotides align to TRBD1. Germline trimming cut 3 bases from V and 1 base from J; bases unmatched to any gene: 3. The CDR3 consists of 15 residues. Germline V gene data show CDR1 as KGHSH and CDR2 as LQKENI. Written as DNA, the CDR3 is TGTGCCAGCTCACCTGGGACAGGGAGGAACACTGAAGCTTTCTTT. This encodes CASSPGTGRNTEAFF.

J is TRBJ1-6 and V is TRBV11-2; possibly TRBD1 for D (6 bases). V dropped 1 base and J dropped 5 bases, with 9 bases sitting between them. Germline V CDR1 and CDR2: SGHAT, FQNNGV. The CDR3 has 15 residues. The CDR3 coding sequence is TGTGCCAGCAGCTTAGGGACAGCCAATAATTCACCCCTCCACTTT. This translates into CASSLGTANNSPLHF.

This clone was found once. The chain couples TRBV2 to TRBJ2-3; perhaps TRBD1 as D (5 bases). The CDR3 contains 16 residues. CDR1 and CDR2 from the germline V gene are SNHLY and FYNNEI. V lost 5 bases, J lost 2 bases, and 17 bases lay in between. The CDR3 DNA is TGTGCCAGCAGTTCAGGGTCCCACTCTTTCACAGATACGCAGTATTTT. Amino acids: CASSSGSHSFTDTQYF.

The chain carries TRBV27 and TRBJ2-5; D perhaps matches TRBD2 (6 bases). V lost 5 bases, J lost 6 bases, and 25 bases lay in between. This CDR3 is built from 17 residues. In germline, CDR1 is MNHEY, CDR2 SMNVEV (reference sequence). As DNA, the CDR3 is TGTGCCAGCAGTAGTTGGAGGGGTTTGAATTTTGAGAAGACCCAGTACTTC. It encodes CASSSWRGLNFEKTQYF.

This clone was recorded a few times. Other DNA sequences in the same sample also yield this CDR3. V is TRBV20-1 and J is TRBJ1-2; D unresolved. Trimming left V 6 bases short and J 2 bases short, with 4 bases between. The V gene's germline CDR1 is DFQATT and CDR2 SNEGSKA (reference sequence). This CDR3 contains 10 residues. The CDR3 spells CSAGNYGYTF. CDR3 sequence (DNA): TGCAGTGCAGGGAACTATGGCTACACCTTC.

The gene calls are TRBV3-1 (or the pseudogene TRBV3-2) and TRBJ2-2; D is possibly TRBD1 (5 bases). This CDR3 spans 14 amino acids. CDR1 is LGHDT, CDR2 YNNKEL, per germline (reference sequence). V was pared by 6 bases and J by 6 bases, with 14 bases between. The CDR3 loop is CASRKATQAGELFF. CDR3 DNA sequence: TGTGCCAGCAGAAAGGCGACACAGGCCGGGGAGCTGTTTTTT.

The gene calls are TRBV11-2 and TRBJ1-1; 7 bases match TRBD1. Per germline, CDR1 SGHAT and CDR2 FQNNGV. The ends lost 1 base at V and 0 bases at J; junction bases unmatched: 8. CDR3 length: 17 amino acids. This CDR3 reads CASSLGGSGTVNTEAFF. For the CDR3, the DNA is TGTGCCAGCAGCTTAGGAGGCTCCGGGACAGTGAACACTGAAGCTTTCTTT.

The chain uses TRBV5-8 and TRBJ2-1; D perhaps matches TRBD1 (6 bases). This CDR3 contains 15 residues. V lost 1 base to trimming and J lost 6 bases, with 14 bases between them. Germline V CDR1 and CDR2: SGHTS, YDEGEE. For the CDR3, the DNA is TGTGCCAGCAGCTTGCACAGGGCGTTGGGCAATGAGCAGTTCTTC. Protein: CASSLHRALGNEQFF. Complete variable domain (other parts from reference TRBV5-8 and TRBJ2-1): EAGVTQSPTHLIKTRGQQATLRCSPISGHTSVYWYQQALGLGLQFLLWYDEGEERNRGNFPPRFSGRQFPNYSSELNVNALELEDSALYLCASSLHRALGNEQFFGPGTRLTVL.

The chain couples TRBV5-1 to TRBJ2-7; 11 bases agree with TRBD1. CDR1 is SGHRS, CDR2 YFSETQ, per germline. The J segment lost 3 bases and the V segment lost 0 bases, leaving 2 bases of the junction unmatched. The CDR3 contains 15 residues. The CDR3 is CASSLVGTGGYEQYF. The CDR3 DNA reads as TGCGCCAGCAGCTTGGTTGGGACAGGGGGCTACGAGCAGTACTTC.

CDR3 region: CASSWGTSGMYNEQFF. CDR3 nucleotides: TGTGCCAGCAGCTGGGGGACTAGCGGAATGTACAATGAGCAGTTCTTC. The chain couples TRBV5-6 to TRBJ2-1; 11 bases fit TRBD2. The CDR3 is 16 amino acids. Germline CDR1 and CDR2: SGHDT and YYEEEE. The V gene end was trimmed by 3 bases and the J gene end by 4 bases; junction bases not matched to a gene: 6.

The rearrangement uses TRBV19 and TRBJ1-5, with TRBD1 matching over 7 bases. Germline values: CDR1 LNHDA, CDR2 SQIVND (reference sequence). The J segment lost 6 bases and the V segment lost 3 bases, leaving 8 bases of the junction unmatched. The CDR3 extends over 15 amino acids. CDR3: CASSILRQGGQPQHF. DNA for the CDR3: TGTGCCAGTAGTATCCTCCGACAGGGCGGTCAGCCCCAGCATTTT. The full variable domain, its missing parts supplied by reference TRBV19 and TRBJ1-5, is DGGITQSPKYLFRKEGQNVTLSCEQNLNHDAMYWYRQDPGQGLRLIYYSQIVNDFQKGDIAEGYSVSREKKESFPLTVTSAQKNPTAFYLCASSILRQGGQPQHFGDGTRLSIL.

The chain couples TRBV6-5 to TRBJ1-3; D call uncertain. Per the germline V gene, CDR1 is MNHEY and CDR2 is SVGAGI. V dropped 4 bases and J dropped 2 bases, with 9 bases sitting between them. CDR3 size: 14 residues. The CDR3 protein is CASSSRTAGNTIYF. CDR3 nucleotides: TGTGCCAGCAGTTCCCGGACGGCTGGAAACACCATATATTTT.

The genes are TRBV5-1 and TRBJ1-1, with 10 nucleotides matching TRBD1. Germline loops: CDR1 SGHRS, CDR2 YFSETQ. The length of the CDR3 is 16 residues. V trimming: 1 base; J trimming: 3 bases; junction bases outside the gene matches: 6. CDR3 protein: CASSLRQGADYTEAFF. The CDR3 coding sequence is TGCGCCAGCAGCTTGCGACAGGGGGCAGACTACACTGAAGCTTTCTTT.

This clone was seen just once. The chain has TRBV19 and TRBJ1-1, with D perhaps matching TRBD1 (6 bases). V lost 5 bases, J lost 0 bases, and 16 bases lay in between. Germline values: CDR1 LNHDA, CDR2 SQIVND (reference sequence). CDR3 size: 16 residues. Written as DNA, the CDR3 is TGTGCCAGTAGTGTACAGGGTTTTCGGGTGAACACTGAAGCTTTCTTT. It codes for CASSVQGFRVNTEAFF.

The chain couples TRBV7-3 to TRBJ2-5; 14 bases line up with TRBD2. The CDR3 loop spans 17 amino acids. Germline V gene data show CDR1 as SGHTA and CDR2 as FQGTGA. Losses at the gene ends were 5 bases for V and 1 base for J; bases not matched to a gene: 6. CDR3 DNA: TGTGCCAGCAGCCCCGGGACTAGCGGGGGATTCCAAGAGACCCAGTACTTC. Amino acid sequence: CASSPGTSGGFQETQYF.

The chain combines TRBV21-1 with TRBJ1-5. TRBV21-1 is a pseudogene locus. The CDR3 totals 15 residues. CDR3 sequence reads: CASRGGKGSNQPQHF. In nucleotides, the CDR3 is TGTGCCAGCAGGGGGGGGAAAGGGAGCAATCAGCCCCAGCATTTT.

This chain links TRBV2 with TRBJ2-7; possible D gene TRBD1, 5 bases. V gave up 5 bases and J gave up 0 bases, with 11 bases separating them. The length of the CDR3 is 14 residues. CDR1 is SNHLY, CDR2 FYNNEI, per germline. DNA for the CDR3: TGTGCCAGCAGTAGCCAGGGTCTCTCCTACGAGCAGTACTTC. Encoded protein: CASSSQGLSYEQYF. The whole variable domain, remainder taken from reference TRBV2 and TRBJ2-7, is EPEVTQTPSHQVTQMGQEVILRCVPISNHLYFYWYRQILGQKVEFLVSFYNNEISEKSEIFDDQFSVERPDGSNFTLKIRSTKLEDSAMYFCASSSQGLSYEQYFGPGTRLTVT.

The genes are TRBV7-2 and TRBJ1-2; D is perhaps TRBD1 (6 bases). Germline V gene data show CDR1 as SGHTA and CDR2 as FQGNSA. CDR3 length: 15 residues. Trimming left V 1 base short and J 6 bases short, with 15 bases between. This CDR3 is CASSLGGDRPHGYTF. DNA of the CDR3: TGTGCCAGCAGCTTAGGAGGAGACAGGCCCCATGGCTACACCTTC.

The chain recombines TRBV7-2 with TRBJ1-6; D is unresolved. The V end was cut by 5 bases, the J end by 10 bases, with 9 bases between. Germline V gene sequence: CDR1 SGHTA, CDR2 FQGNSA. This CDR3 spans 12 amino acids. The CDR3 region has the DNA TGTGCCAGCAGCATAACAGCGTCACCCCTCCACTTT. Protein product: CASSITASPLHF.

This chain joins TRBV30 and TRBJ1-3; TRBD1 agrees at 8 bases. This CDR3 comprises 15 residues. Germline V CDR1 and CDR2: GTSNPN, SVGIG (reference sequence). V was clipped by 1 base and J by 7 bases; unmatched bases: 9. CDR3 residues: CAWSAGQGLGNTIYF. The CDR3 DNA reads TGTGCCTGGAGTGCCGGACAGGGCCTAGGGAACACCATATATTTT.

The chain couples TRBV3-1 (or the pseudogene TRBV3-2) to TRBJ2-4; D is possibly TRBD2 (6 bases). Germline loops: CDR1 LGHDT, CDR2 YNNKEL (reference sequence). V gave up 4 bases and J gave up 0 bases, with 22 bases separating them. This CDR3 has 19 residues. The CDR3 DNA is TGTGCCAGCAGCCCCCTGGAGGGACTCGCCGGGATAGCCAAAAACATTCAGTACTTC. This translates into CASSPLEGLAGIAKNIQYF.

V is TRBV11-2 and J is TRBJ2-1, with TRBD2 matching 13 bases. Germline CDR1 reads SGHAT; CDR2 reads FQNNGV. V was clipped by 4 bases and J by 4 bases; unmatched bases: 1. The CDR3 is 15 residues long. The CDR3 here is CASSSGLAGYNEQFF. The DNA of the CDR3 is TGTGCCAGCAGCTCGGGACTAGCGGGGTACAATGAGCAGTTCTTC.